This T cell receptor (beta chain) is drawn from a study of cytomegalovirus exposure and HLA in healthy donors. Study as a whole: The 120 validation repertoires matched the 500 to 750 first-cohort repertoires in platform, a later analysis reported. Study-level findings and limits: Specific recognition of CMV antigens was confirmed in vitro for three chains (all CMV-associated). Most TCR sequences proved rare, with some public TCRs found in many donors. According to reports, the classifier identified cytomegalovirus status with high specificity and sensitivity.

As for this clone: Its matching antigen is unknown.

TCRdb's copy holds only in-frame clones and misses some; the assay was immunoSEQ multiplex PCR. The sample records fewer than 75,000 clones, approximately 95% being singletons. Trimming left V 4 bases short and J 1 base short, with 13 bases between. CDR1 and CDR2 (germline): MNHEY, SMNVEV (reference sequence). CDR3 size: 15 residues. The V gene is TRBV27, the J gene TRBJ2-5, with a tentative D call TRBD2 (6 bases). The sequence came from a man younger than 35 in good health and CMV-seronegative. The sample taken for sequencing was PBMCs. CDR3 in amino acids: CASSSFGTSQETQYF. CDR3 nucleotides: TGTGCCAGCAGTTCCTTCGGGACTTCCCAAGAGACCCAGTACTTC.